This TCR beta chain appears in the sequencing data of a study of metastatic and nonmetastatic thyroid tumors (dated by TCRdb to 2019 to 2021). Concerning the study at large: The researchers compared repertoires between peripheral blood samples and tumor or nodule tissue samples from patients with malignant or benign thyroid disease. What the work shows at the level of the full study, not this receptor alone: In both blood and tumor samples, TCR beta diversity was reported to be significantly higher in malignant tumors than in benign nodules.

None of the patients had been given any treatment before thyroid surgery. Patient clinical samples collected from about 2011 to 2019 were retrospectively analysed using T-cell receptor beta sequencing. CDR1 SGHRS and CDR2 YFSETQ are derived from the germline V gene. The V end loses 4 bases and the J end loses 6 bases, and a stretch of 16 bases separates them. The cysteine opens and the phenylalanine closes a CDR3 of 14 amino acids. Only CDR3 DNA is held: 42 bases, read in frame from base 1. With respect to this clone: What this receptor recognizes is not known. Base qualities were left out, and no much larger clone turns up one base away.

Receptor amplification or capture employed PCR. The run used an Illumina HiSeq 4000. High-throughput sequencing was used to profile the CDR3 region of the TCR beta-chain in every patient. The original methods were these. A classifier to discriminate distant-metastatic papillary thyroid cancer patients was built from CDR3 differences across clinicopathological groups. The Shannon index was used to assess repertoire diversity, and the Morisita-Horn index was used to assess tumor-blood repertoire similarity. The public reads were run again by TCRdb, first through fastp at Q25 and then through MiXCR, and only productive beta chains were kept. In this record, the V and J calls reflect TCRdb's handling and not the investigators' own analysis. This sample lists roughly 38,000 clones; roughly 19% were detected once. Roughly 18% of the sample comes from the top ten.

The rearranged chain carries TRBV5-1 and TRBJ1-2; the D segment cannot be called with confidence. Sequencing used blood. The receptor was isolated from a female donor with papillary thyroid cancer or a benign thyroid nodule (not recorded which). Some clones in this sample may be carry-over from other donors' samples. The bases read TGCGCCAGCAGCCCACTCCAAGGCGCTAATGGCTACACCTTC. Its protein is CASSPLQGANGYTF. Joined to the reference TRBV5-1 and TRBJ1-2 proteins, this CDR3 gives the full variable domain: KAGVTQTPRYLIKTRGQQVTLSCSPISGHRSVSWYQQTPGQGLQFLFEYFSETQRNKGNFPGRFSGRQFSNSRSEMNVSTLELGDSALYLCASSPLQGANGYTFGSGTRLTVV.